This T cell receptor (beta chain) was found in a study of blood T cell repertoires in COVID-19 (dated by TCRdb to the early 2020s). A note on the overall study: Samples from collaborators originated in the United States, Italy and Spain and spanned both the acute and convalescent phases of COVID-19. The material from the prospective study consisted of cDNA or gDNA derived from T cells, B-cell-depleted T cells, or PBMCs. Deeply sampled blood TCRbeta repertoires from subjects exposed to, actively infected with, or recovered from COVID-19 were included in the dataset. A freely available public database, intended as a resource for researchers studying the immune response to SARS-CoV-2, is where the repertoires were released. The samples were drawn from two sources: the first 160 participants of the ongoing ImmuneRACE study, and 1,000 to 1,500 subjects contributed by 6 global collaborators. A de-identified subject ID, COVID-19 status, age in years and sex were almost always included in the sample metadata. Where available, HLA class I and class II types were taken from metadata supplied by the sample provider and were not determined by assay-based typing.

A word on this clone: Which antigen it targets is not known. One base away there is no much larger clone; base qualities are not given. The same CDR3 arises from other DNA sequences in this sample as well.

The collaborating institutions used their own protocols to collect whole blood in K2EDTA tubes. For TCRbeta analysis, collaborator samples were shipped as frozen whole blood, as isolated PBMCs, or as DNA extracted from either sample type. Results and caveats for the whole study, not just this receptor: The quantity of clinical and demographic metadata differed by source and by participant and was supplied without curation.

TCRbeta CDR3 regions were amplified from genomic DNA by means of the immunoSEQ Assay, a bias-controlled multiplex PCR. The study's own analysis went as follows. Within the assay, amplification of reference gene primers was used to estimate how many nucleated cells each sample contained. Sequence reads were collapsed and filtered to measure the absolute abundance of every unique TCRbeta CDR3 rearrangement. For each sample, productive Simpson clonality was calculated as the square root of Simpson's diversity index across productive rearrangements. TCRdb limited this immuneACCESS table to in-frame rearrangements with V and J called. A share of clones is missing; checked studies link under half to unresolved V genes, and the rest is unexplained. V and J calls and clone size are given by that table; D and trimming were obtained from the DNA. Recorded for this sample are about 120,000 clones; 85% of them occurred a single time. The top ten constitute 25% to 30% of the sample.

The sequence derives from a woman of 80 years or more with acute or convalescent COVID-19. Sequencing used peripheral blood.

The CDR3 has the sequence CAISGQGMNTEAFF. The nucleotide sequence reads as follows: TGTGCCATCAGTGGTCAGGGCATGAACACTGAAGCTTTCTTT. Recombination linked TRBV10-3 to TRBJ1-1; tentative D gene TRBD1, with 5 bases matching. Trimming takes 4 bases from V and 0 bases from J, and the germline ends sit 9 bases apart. CDR1 and CDR2, per the germline V gene, are ENHRY and SYGVKD. The CDR3 sequence holds 14 residues, the cysteine and phenylalanine included. Of the read, only the CDR3 DNA is kept; its 42 bases are in frame from base 1.